This T cell receptor beta chain was observed in a study of blood T cells in healthy people across ages. In terms of origin and age, donors were healthy Caucasian individuals from Russia aged about 6 to 90. Remarks on this clonotype: Its antigen is not identified. A much larger clone lies one base from this, so it may be a read error.

The junction had 8 bases not matched to a gene; V was cut back by 1 base and J by 3 bases. CDR1 and CDR2 from the germline V gene are LGHDT and YNNKEL (reference sequence). CDR3 size: 16 residues. Through a sample-barcoded 5' primer and a J-beta primer mix, a second PCR was run for roughly 7 to 12 cycles. Every sample produced at least 2.5 million CDR3-containing paired-end reads. MiXCR, run by TCRdb on the 5' RACE reads, gives a single entry per CDR3 protein. The sample has 600,000 to 800,000 distinct CDR3 sequences; 52% are singletons. Whole-study findings and limits: Unknown donor CMV status possibly confounded expanded clonotype changes.

The sample taken for sequencing was blood. This TCR derives from a woman older than 75 in good health. The V gene is TRBV3-1, the J gene TRBJ2-5; 7 nucleotides line up with TRBD2. The DNA for the CDR3 is TGTGCCAGCAGCCAAGTACCCCGAGCGGGAAAAGAGACCCAGTACTTC. Protein product: CASSQVPRAGKETQYF.